These T cell receptor beta chains were read from a single sample in a study of technical replicates of blood from several donors. The assay was immunoSEQ multiplex PCR, and TCRdb's table has in-frame clones only and misses some. The top ten hold 4.7% of the sample, which has tens of thousands of clones, over 90% seen once. Material for sequencing was PBMCs. The receptors were gathered from a human donor in good health. Some clones in this sample may be carry-over from other donors' samples. Both conserved end residues are part of each CDR3. A D gene is named only where the DNA matches it firmly. Clone size is given for some rows only: seen once, a few or many times, or a class if the clone is expanded.

d_call cdr3_length j_call v_call clone_size cdr3_aa cdr3_nt
- 13 TRBJ2-7 TRBV5-4 - CASSLWAGIEQYF TGTGCCAGCAGCCTGTGGGCGGGGATCGAGCAGTACTTC
TRBD2 14 TRBJ2-7 TRBV6-5 - CASSLGGGNYEQYF TGTGCCAGCAGCTTAGGCGGGGGTAACTACGAGCAGTACTTC
- 13 TRBJ1-1 TRBV30 - CAWTGFVNTEAFF TGTGCCTGGACAGGGTTTGTTAACACTGAAGCTTTCTTT
- 13 TRBJ1-2 TRBV18 - CASSPTGQSGYTF TGTGCCAGCTCACCGACAGGCCAGAGTGGCTACACCTTC
- 12 TRBJ1-1 TRBV9 - CASSVEGVEAFF TGTGCCAGCAGCGTAGAAGGGGTGGAAGCTTTCTTT
- 17 TRBJ2-1 TRBV4-3 - CASSQDVTRDSYNEQFF TGCGCCAGCAGCCAAGATGTTACTAGGGACTCCTACAATGAGCAGTTCTTC
- 13 TRBJ1-1 TRBV30 - CAWARGWGTEAFF TGTGCCTGGGCCCGGGGGTGGGGCACTGAAGCTTTCTTT
- 14 TRBJ2-2 TRBV18 - CASSPRDAAGELFF TGTGCCAGCTCACCTCGTGATGCGGCCGGGGAGCTGTTTTTT
- 13 TRBJ1-2 TRBV5-4 - CASSRLQSNGYTF TGTGCCAGCAGCCGACTTCAGAGCAATGGCTACACCTTC
TRBD1 14 TRBJ2-7 TRBV27 - CARKPGQSSYEQYF TGTGCCAGAAAACCGGGACAGAGCTCCTACGAGCAGTACTTC
TRBD2 21 TRBJ2-5 TRBV4-1 - CASSQESHYKTSGGRLGTQYF TGCGCCAGCAGCCAAGAATCCCACTACAAGACTAGCGGGGGCCGCCTGGGGACCCAGTACTTC
TRBD1 15 TRBJ2-7 TRBV4-3 few CASSQDRTGGDEQYF TGCGCCAGCAGCCAAGATAGGACAGGGGGCGACGAGCAGTACTTC
TRBD2 16 TRBJ2-3 TRBV5-1 - CASSLVAGEGVDTQYF TGCGCCAGCAGCTTGGTAGCGGGTGAAGGGGTCGATACGCAGTATTTT
- 16 TRBJ1-6 TRBV25-1 - CASSEFSGRSNSPLHF TGTGCCAGCAGTGAATTTAGTGGCAGGTCGAATTCACCCCTCCACTTT
- 16 TRBJ1-2 TRBV7-8 - CASSFLWGTASDGYTF -
- 18 TRBJ1-1 TRBV9 - CASSVGRPGGGLNTEAFF TGTGCCAGCAGCGTAGGCCGGCCGGGGGGGGGTTTGAACACTGAAGCTTTCTTT
TRBD2 18 TRBJ2-7 TRBV4-3 - CASSQDPEREGFTYEQYF TGCGCCAGCAGCCAAGATCCGGAGCGGGAGGGCTTTACCTACGAGCAGTACTTC
TRBD2 16 TRBJ2-1 TRBV5-6 - CASSLATSGRAAEQFF TGTGCCAGCAGCTTGGCGACTAGCGGGAGGGCCGCTGAGCAGTTCTTC
- 13 TRBJ1-1 TRBV4-3 - CASSQDRGAEAFF TGCGCCAGCAGCCAAGATCGAGGCGCTGAAGCTTTCTTT
- 13 TRBJ2-7 TRBV7-2 - CASSFPGTYEQYF TGTGCCAGCAGCTTTCCGGGTACATACGAGCAGTACTTC
- 14 TRBJ2-1 TRBV9 - CASSYTGFSNEQFF TGTGCCAGCAGCTATACAGGGTTTAGTAATGAGCAGTTCTTC
- 15 TRBJ2-7 TRBV7-3 - CASTKPRGPDYEQYF TGTGCCAGCACCAAACCCAGGGGCCCCGACTACGAGCAGTACTTC
- 15 TRBJ2-5 TRBV21-1 - CASSSRLEDLETQYF TGTGCCAGCAGCTCCCGACTAGAGGATCTAGAGACCCAGTACTTC
TRBD1 15 TRBJ1-2 TRBV7-2 - CASSLNVGQGAGYTF TGTGCCAGCAGCTTAAACGTGGGACAGGGCGCTGGCTACACCTTC
- 15 TRBJ1-1 TRBV19 - CASSTTVLVHTEAFF TGTGCCAGTAGTACCACCGTACTTGTTCACACTGAAGCTTTCTTT
TRBD1 15 TRBJ1-2 TRBV4-1 - CASSQDLGQGLGYTF TGCGCCAGCAGCCAAGACCTGGGACAGGGTCTTGGCTACACCTTC
- 15 TRBJ2-2 TRBV25-1 - CASSASGPVAGELFF TGTGCCAGCAGTGCCTCTGGCCCAGTCGCCGGGGAGCTGTTTTTT
TRBD2 15 TRBJ2-5 TRBV9 - CASSLFTSGQETQYF TGTGCCAGCAGTCTCTTCACTAGCGGCCAAGAGACCCAGTACTTC
- 14 TRBJ2-5 TRBV5-1 - CASSPRGLAETQYF TGCGCCAGCAGCCCTCGAGGGCTAGCGGAGACCCAGTACTTC
- 14 TRBJ1-3 TRBV7-9 - CASSLETVGNTIYF TGTGCCAGCAGCTTAGAAACAGTTGGAAACACCATATATTTT
- 13 TRBJ1-4 TRBV18 - CASSARQNEKLFF TGTGCCAGCTCAGCTCGACAGAATGAAAAACTGTTTTTT
- 13 TRBJ1-5 TRBV2 - CATQVTGNQPQHF TGTGCCACACAAGTGACAGGCAATCAGCCCCAGCATTTT
TRBD1 14 TRBJ2-7 TRBV6-1 once CASRTTGATYEQYF TGTGCCAGCAGAACGACAGGGGCAACCTACGAGCAGTACTTC
- 13 TRBJ1-1 TRBV19 - CASTIRGATEAFF TGTGCCAGTACCATACGGGGGGCGACTGAAGCTTTCTTT
- 14 TRBJ2-5 TRBV7-3 - CASSLFGSTETQYF TGTGCCAGCAGCTTATTCGGGAGTACGGAGACCCAGTACTTC
TRBD2 16 TRBJ2-3 TRBV4-2 - CASSLVAGGQRDTQYF TGTGCCAGCAGCCTTGTGGCGGGGGGGCAGAGAGATACGCAGTATTTT
TRBD2 13 TRBJ2-1 TRBV9 - CASSVGLAGEQFF TGTGCCAGCAGCGTAGGACTAGCCGGTGAGCAGTTCTTC
TRBD1 14 TRBJ1-5 TRBV7-2 - CASSLGGQGQPQHF TGTGCCAGCAGCCTAGGGGGACAGGGCCAGCCCCAGCATTTT
- 15 TRBJ2-1 TRBV6-1 once CASSERWTGGDEQFF TGTGCCAGCAGTGAAAGGTGGACTGGGGGCGATGAGCAGTTCTTC
TRBD2 18 TRBJ2-1 TRBV15 - CATSRRTSGGPSYNEQFF TGTGCCACCAGCAGGCGGACTAGCGGGGGCCCCTCCTACAATGAGCAGTTCTTC
TRBD1 15 TRBJ1-3 TRBV6-5 - CASLDRDRGGNTIYF TGTGCCAGCTTAGACCGGGACAGGGGAGGAAACACCATATATTTT
TRBD1 17 TRBJ2-2 TRBV7-8 - CASPLRPETGGTGELFF TGTGCCAGCCCACTAAGGCCCGAGACAGGGGGGACCGGGGAGCTGTTTTTT
- 13 TRBJ2-7 TRBV7-2 - CASSAVRGYEQYF TGTGCCAGCAGCGCCGTGCGGGGCTACGAGCAGTACTTC
TRBD1 15 TRBJ1-5 TRBV7-2 - CASSPTRDRGQPQHF TGTGCCAGCAGCCCGACCCGGGACAGGGGACAGCCCCAGCATTTT
- 15 TRBJ2-3 TRBV7-2 - CASSLSGSAWDTQYF TGTGCCAGCAGCTTAAGTGGGAGCGCATGGGATACGCAGTATTTT
- 15 TRBJ2-1 TRBV5-1 - CASSFLAGAGNEQFF TGCGCCAGCAGCTTTTTGGCGGGGGCGGGGAATGAGCAGTTCTTC
TRBD2 13 TRBJ2-3 TRBV29-1 - CSAGTSATDTQYF TGCAGCGCCGGGACTAGCGCGACAGATACGCAGTATTTT
- 13 TRBJ1-1 TRBV7-3 - CASSPQGNTEAFF TGTGCCAGCAGCCCACAGGGGAACACTGAAGCTTTCTTT
- 15 TRBJ1-5 TRBV9 - CASSAGQNSNQPQHF TGTGCCAGCAGCGCCGGACAGAATAGCAATCAGCCCCAGCATTTT
TRBD2 19 TRBJ2-2 TRBV4-1 - CASSRLAGGQSGGSGELFF TGCGCCAGCAGTCGACTAGCGGGAGGGCAATCAGGCGGTAGCGGGGAGCTGTTTTTT
TRBD2 16 TRBJ2-2 TRBV27 once CASSLGEGTNTGELFF TGTGCCAGCAGTTTGGGGGAGGGGACGAACACCGGGGAGCTGTTTTTT
TRBD2 16 TRBJ2-3 TRBV4-3 - CASSWTSGTSTDTQYF TGCGCCAGCAGTTGGACTAGCGGGACTAGCACAGATACGCAGTATTTT
- 14 TRBJ1-4 TRBV19 - CASSKRAGDEKLFF TGTGCCAGTAGTAAGAGGGCGGGAGATGAAAAACTGTTTTTT
TRBD2 20 TRBJ2-7 TRBV4-3 - CASSQDLREGFNRLPYEQYF TGCGCCAGCAGCCAAGATCTGAGGGAGGGTTTTAACCGCCTGCCCTACGAGCAGTACTTC
TRBD1 14 TRBJ1-3 TRBV13 few CASREQGAGNTIYF TGTGCCAGCAGAGAACAGGGGGCTGGAAACACCATATATTTT
TRBD2 14 TRBJ2-3 TRBV29-1 - CSVLAGIGADTQYF TGCAGCGTTCTAGCGGGAATCGGGGCAGATACGCAGTATTTT